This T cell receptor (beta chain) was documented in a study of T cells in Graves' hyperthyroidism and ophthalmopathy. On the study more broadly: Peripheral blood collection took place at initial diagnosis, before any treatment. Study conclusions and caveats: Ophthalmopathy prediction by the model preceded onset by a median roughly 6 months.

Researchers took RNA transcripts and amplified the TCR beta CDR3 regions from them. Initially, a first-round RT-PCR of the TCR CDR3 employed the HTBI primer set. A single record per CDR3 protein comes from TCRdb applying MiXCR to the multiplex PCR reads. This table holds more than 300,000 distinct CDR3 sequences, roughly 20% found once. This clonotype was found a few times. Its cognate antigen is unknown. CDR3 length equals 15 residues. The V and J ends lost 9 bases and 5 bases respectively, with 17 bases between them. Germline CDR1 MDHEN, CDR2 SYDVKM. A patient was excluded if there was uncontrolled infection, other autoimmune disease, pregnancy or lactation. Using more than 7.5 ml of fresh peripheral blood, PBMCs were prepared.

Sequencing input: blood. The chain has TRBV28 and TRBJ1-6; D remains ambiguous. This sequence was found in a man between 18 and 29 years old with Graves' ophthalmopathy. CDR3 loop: CASSTQKGDNSPLHF. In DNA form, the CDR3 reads TGTGCCAGTTCAACCCAGAAGGGCGATAATTCACCCCTCCACTTT. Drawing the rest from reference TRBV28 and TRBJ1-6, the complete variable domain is DVKVTQSSRYLVKRTGEKVFLECVQDMDHENMFWYRQDPGLGLRLIYFSYDVKMKEKGDIPEGYSVSREKKERFSLILESASTNQTSMYLCASSTQKGDNSPLHFGNGTRLTVT.